This record covers a single T cell receptor (beta chain). This clone was recorded once. The antigen this receptor binds is unknown. No clone much larger than this one lies a single base away; base qualities are absent. V sheds 7 bases and J sheds 4 bases, leaving 13 bases between their ends. From the cysteine through the phenylalanine, the CDR3 covers 13 amino acids. Only the CDR3 portion is preserved as DNA: 39 bases, with reading frame beginning at the first base. In the germline V gene, CDR1 corresponds to MNHEY and CDR2 to SVGAGI. The data belong to a study of control samples from healthy donors and cancer patients (dated by TCRdb to the early 2020s). Preparation of the library involved the immunoSEQ multiplex PCR assay. As stored in TCRdb, this immuneACCESS dataset retains in-frame rearrangements with V and J assigned. A fraction of the clones does not appear; measured against another copy, unresolved V genes explain less than half of the discrepancy, and the remainder lacks a known reason. Counted in this sample were fewer than 90,000 clones; over 70% of them appeared once. The ten top clones hold 25% to 35% of the sample.

This TCR was sampled from a middle-aged man in good health. The V and J segments used are TRBV6-5 and TRBJ1-1, with no confidently assigned D gene. The sample was blood. The DNA sequence is as follows: TGTGCCAGCAACCCGACTTGGGGCACTGAAGCTTTCTTT. Translated, this gives CASNPTWGTEAFF.